The rows below give T cell receptor beta chains drawn from one sample of a study of blood T cell repertoires in COVID-19. Clones were read by immunoSEQ multiplex PCR, and TCRdb kept only the in-frame ones, dropping some. The sample lists about 280,000 clones, 90% occurring once. The sequenced sample consisted of PBMCs or T cells enriched from blood (not recorded which). These TCRs come from a woman aged 18-35 years with acute COVID-19. The CDR3 runs from the conserved cysteine through the conserved F or W. D genes are given only for firm matches. Not all rows give a size; the values are once, few, many and, for expanded clones, a class.

d_gene | j_gene | abundance | v_gene | CDR3nt | CDR3aa
TRBD1 | TRBJ1-2 | NA | TRBV5-1 | TGCGCCAGCAGCCCAAGAAACCAGGGGGTCTATGGCTACACCTTC | CASSPRNQGVYGYTF
TRBD2 | TRBJ2-2 | NA | TRBV28 | TGTGCCAGCAGTACCCCGGCTAGCGGGAGGGCCGGGGAGCTGTTTTTT | CASSTPASGRAGELFF
NA | TRBJ2-5 | NA | TRBV11-3 | TGTGCCAGCAGCCGAGGCGGAGGTGGTGGGGAGACCCAGTACTTC | CASSRGGGGGETQYF
TRBD2 | TRBJ2-7 | NA | TRBV29-1 | TGCAGCGTTGAAACCCCTAGCGGGAGGGCCCTGGGAGAGCAGTACTTC | CSVETPSGRALGEQYF
NA | TRBJ2-5 | NA | TRBV12-3/TRBV12-4 | TGTGCCAGCAGTCGGACTAACCAAGAGACCCAGTACTTC | CASSRTNQETQYF
TRBD2 | TRBJ2-7 | NA | TRBV6-1 | TGTGCCAGCAGTGGTCCTCTAGCGGGCCTCTTTTTTGAGCAGTACTTC | CASSGPLAGLFFEQYF
NA | TRBJ2-7 | NA | TRBV18 | TGTGCCAGCTCACCTGGGAGCTACGAGCAGTACTTC | CASSPGSYEQYF
NA | TRBJ2-2 | NA | TRBV27 | TGTGCCAGCGGGCCCGGGGAGCTGTTTTTT | CASGPGELFF
TRBD1 | TRBJ1-6 | once | TRBV25-1 | TGTGCAACCGGGACAGGCAATTCACCCCTCCACTTT | CATGTGNSPLHF
TRBD2 | TRBJ2-3 | NA | TRBV27 | TGTGCCAGCAGTTTATCCGCGGGGGGAAGCACAGATACGCAGTATTTT | CASSLSAGGSTDTQYF
TRBD1 | TRBJ1-5 | few | TRBV6-6 | TGTGCCAGCAGTCAAGACAGGGGCGGGCAGCCCCAGCATTTT | CASSQDRGGQPQHF
TRBD1 | TRBJ2-7 | NA | TRBV4-2 | TGTGCCAGCAGCCAAGTTTACAGGGGGATCGAGCAGTACTTC | CASSQVYRGIEQYF
TRBD1 | TRBJ1-4 | NA | TRBV5-1 | TGCGCCAGCAGCACCCGAGGGGGCCGCGTTAATGAAAAACTGTTTTTT | CASSTRGGRVNEKLFF
NA | TRBJ1-2 | NA | TRBV4-1 | TGCGCCAGCAGCCAAGAAAGGGGGGGGATCTACACCTTC | CASSQERGGIYTF
TRBD2 | TRBJ2-3 | NA | TRBV27 | TGTGCCAGCAGATCTAGCGGGAGGGGGGATACGCAGTATTTT | CASRSSGRGDTQYF
TRBD1 | TRBJ1-2 | NA | TRBV7-9 | TGTGCCAGCAGCTTGGGCTCGGGACAGAGATATGGCTACACCTTC | CASSLGSGQRYGYTF
TRBD1 | TRBJ1-1 | NA | TRBV7-9 | TGTGCCAGCAGCTCGACAGGGGCAGTGACTTTAGTACATGAAGCTTTCTTT | CASSSTGAVTLVHEAFF
TRBD1 | TRBJ1-1 | NA | TRBV29-1 | TGCAGCGGTAGACAGGGGTTGAACACTGAAGCTTTCTTT | CSGRQGLNTEAFF
TRBD1 | TRBJ1-3 | NA | TRBV29-1 | TGCAGCGTTGTGACGGACAGGTCCCCTGGAAACACCATATATTTT | CSVVTDRSPGNTIYF
TRBD1 | TRBJ2-2 | NA | TRBV9 | TGTGCCAGCAGCGTACGAATGACAGGGCGAAACACCGGGGAGCTGTTTTTT | CASSVRMTGRNTGELFF
TRBD1 | TRBJ1-5 | NA | TRBV2 | TGTGCCAGCAATGGACAGGGATTACCCGATCAGCCCCAGCATTTT | CASNGQGLPDQPQHF
NA | TRBJ2-1 | once | TRBV7-9 | TGTGCCAGCAGCTTCAGCCGTTTATCGGGCAATGAGCAGTTCTTC | CASSFSRLSGNEQFF
TRBD1 | TRBJ2-6 | NA | TRBV19 | TGTGCCAGTAGGGCCCGGGACAGCTACCTCTACGTCCTGACTTTC | CASRARDSYLYVLTF
TRBD2 | TRBJ2-5 | NA | TRBV18 | TGTGCCAGCTCTCCGACTAGCGGGAGTATGAGTTACCAAGAGACCCAGTACTTC | CASSPTSGSMSYQETQYF
TRBD1 | TRBJ1-1 | few | TRBV18 | TGTGCCAGCTCACCGGGACAGGTGCTCCCTGAAGCTTTCTTT | CASSPGQVLPEAFF
NA | TRBJ2-1 | NA | TRBV11-2 | TGTGCCAGCAGCTCGGCGAGCCCCGGCAGACATGAGTTCTTC | CASSSASPGRHEFF
NA | TRBJ1-2 | NA | TRBV19 | TGTGCCAGTAGTACGGCAAGGGGCGCGATGTATGGCTACACCTTC | CASSTARGAMYGYTF
TRBD2 | TRBJ2-7 | NA | TRBV7-2 | TGTGCCAGCAGCTTTTCTAGCGGGGGCTCCTACGAGCAGTACTTC | CASSFSSGGSYEQYF
NA | TRBJ2-2 | NA | TRBV27 | TGTGCCAGCAGTTTTTGGCAGGACACCGGGGAGCTGTTTTTT | CASSFWQDTGELFF
TRBD1 | TRBJ2-2 | NA | TRBV30 | TGTGCCTGGAGTGGACAGGGGGGCGGGGAGCTGTTTTTT | CAWSGQGGGELFF
NA | TRBJ2-7 | NA | TRBV11-2 | TGTGCCAGCAGCTTAGGTTTTTTGAGACAGGACTCCTACGAGCAGTACTTC | CASSLGFLRQDSYEQYF
NA | TRBJ2-2 | NA | TRBV7-3 | TGTGCCAGCAGCCCCGCGCGCGAGCGGGCCAACACCGGGGAGCTGTTTTTT | CASSPARERANTGELFF
TRBD1 | TRBJ2-5 | NA | TRBV3-1/TRBV3-2 | TGTGCCAGCAGCCTAAGCTCCGGGACAGGCGGCCAAGAGACCCAGTACTTC | CASSLSSGTGGQETQYF
NA | TRBJ2-1 | NA | TRBV15 | TGTGCCACCAGCAGAGATCGGGCGGGACGTGACAATGAGCAGTTCTTC | CATSRDRAGRDNEQFF
NA | TRBJ1-1 | NA | TRBV14 | TGTGCCAGCAGTTGGACATCGAACACTGAAGCTTTCTTT | CASSWTSNTEAFF
TRBD1 | TRBJ1-2 | NA | TRBV10-3 | TGTGCCATCAGTGCGGGACAGGGGGCGTATGGCTACACCTTC | CAISAGQGAYGYTF
TRBD2 | TRBJ2-1 | once | TRBV4-3 | TGCGCCAGCAGCCAAGAAAGCAATTTGGGACTAGCGATTTACAATGAGCAGTTCTTC | CASSQESNLGLAIYNEQFF
TRBD1 | TRBJ1-5 | NA | TRBV7-9 | TGTGCCAGCGGAACAGGGGGTGATAGCAATCAGCCCCAGCATTTT | CASGTGGDSNQPQHF
TRBD2 | TRBJ2-1 | NA | TRBV11-3 | TGTGCCAGCAGCTTAGGTTATAGCGGGGGTTACAATGAGCAGTTCTTC | CASSLGYSGGYNEQFF
NA | TRBJ1-4 | NA | TRBV5-6 | TGTGCCAGCAGCTTGGTGGGAGGATCTGAAAAACTGTTTTTT | CASSLVGGSEKLFF
NA | TRBJ2-3 | NA | TRBV9 | TGTGCCAGCAACCCGAGCAGCACAGATACGCAGTATTTT | CASNPSSTDTQYF
TRBD1 | TRBJ2-5 | NA | TRBV7-3 | TGTGCCAGCAGCTTAACTTCGCGGACAGGCCTCCAAGAGACCCAGTACTTC | CASSLTSRTGLQETQYF
TRBD1 | TRBJ1-4 | NA | TRBV28 | TGTGCCAGCAGCCTTCTTCGACAGGGGGTCGGTGAAAAACTGTTTTTT | CASSLLRQGVGEKLFF
NA | TRBJ1-5 | NA | TRBV6-5 | TGTGCCAGCACTACCGACAGGTTGGCGAATCAGCCCCAGCATTTT | CASTTDRLANQPQHF
NA | TRBJ2-7 | NA | TRBV5-4 | TGTGCCAGCAGCTTGGGGCCGACAGGTTACGAGCAGTACTTC | CASSLGPTGYEQYF
NA | TRBJ2-1 | NA | TRBV2 | TGTGCCAGCAGTGGGCAGGGGCGGCCCATCAATGAGCAGTTCTTC | CASSGQGRPINEQFF
TRBD1 | TRBJ1-6 | NA | TRBV25-1 | TGTGCCAGCAGACCTGGGACAGGGAATTCACCCCTCCACTTT | CASRPGTGNSPLHF
TRBD1 | TRBJ2-1 | NA | TRBV27 | TGTGCCAGCAGTTCCGACAGGGCCAATGAGCAGTTCTTC | CASSSDRANEQFF
NA | TRBJ1-2 | NA | TRBV18 | TGTGCCAGCTCACCTGTAGAGATCGCTAACTATGGCTACACCTTC | CASSPVEIANYGYTF
TRBD1 | TRBJ1-4 | once | TRBV7-9 | TGTGCCAGCAACTCGGGCCGGGACAGGGGGCACGGAGGAGAAAAACTGTTTTTT | CASNSGRDRGHGGEKLFF
TRBD2 | TRBJ2-5 | NA | TRBV15 | TGTGCCACCAGCAGATTAGCGGGAGGAGATCAAGAGACCCAGTACTTC | CATSRLAGGDQETQYF
TRBD2 | TRBJ2-7 | NA | TRBV10-3 | TGTGCCATCAGGCTAGCGGGTTCGCTAGAAGAGCAGTACTTC | CAIRLAGSLEEQYF
NA | TRBJ1-4 | NA | TRBV6-5 | TGTGCCAGCAGTCGACTCCAGGGTTTTCCTGAAAAACTGTTTTTT | CASSRLQGFPEKLFF